The rows below give T cell receptor beta chains drawn from one sample of a study of identical twins. In TCRdb, the 5' RACE reads were re-called with MiXCR into one record per CDR3 protein. The sample has approximately 1.8 million distinct CDR3 sequences; about 32% are singletons. The sequenced sample consisted of cord blood. These receptors came from a newborn girl in good health. CDR3s include the opening cysteine and the closing phenylalanine or tryptophan. A D gene is named only where the DNA matches it firmly. Size values are once, few and many counts, or a class for expanded clones, and some rows have none.

NA | TRBJ1-5 | TRBV4-2 | few | CASSQHTGSNQPQHF | TGTGCCAGCAGCCAACACACAGGGAGCAATCAGCCCCAGCATTTT
NA | TRBJ2-5 | TRBV7-9 | NA | CASSPLTWSETQYF | TGTGCCAGCAGCCCCCTCACGTGGTCGGAGACCCAGTACTTC
NA | TRBJ1-6 | TRBV4-2 | NA | CASSQGAGSPLHF | TGTGCCAGCAGCCAGGGGGCAGGTTCACCCCTCCACTTT
TRBD2 | TRBJ2-3 | TRBV27 | NA | CASSSGLAGGYSDTQYF | TGTGCCAGCAGTTCGGGACTAGCGGGGGGCTATTCAGATACGCAGTATTTT
NA | TRBJ2-7 | TRBV6-5 | few | CASYPSGSSYNEQYF | TGTGCCAGCTACCCCTCTGGGAGCTCCTACAATGAGCAGTACTTC
NA | TRBJ1-2 | TRBV20-1 | few | CSARAPFGYTF | TGCAGTGCTAGAGCTCCGTTCGGGTACACCTTC
NA | TRBJ1-2 | TRBV12-3/TRBV12-4 | few | CASSQVDRSGYTF | TGTGCCAGCAGTCAGGTCGACAGGTCTGGCTACACCTTC
NA | TRBJ2-1 | TRBV5-1 | many | CASSLANNEQFF | TGCGCCAGCAGCTTGGCTAACAATGAGCAGTTCTTC
NA | TRBJ2-3 | TRBV5-5 | few | CASSLHTPSTDTQYF | TGTGCCAGCAGCCTCCACACACCGAGCACAGATACGCAGTATTTT
NA | TRBJ2-7 | TRBV30 | NA | CAWALMGSYEQYF | TGTGCCTGGGCGCTTATGGGGAGTTACGAGCAGTACTTC
NA | TRBJ2-5 | TRBV7-9 | NA | CASSLGTEVIETQYF | TGTGCCAGCAGCTTAGGTACCGAGGTTATAGAGACCCAGTACTTC
TRBD2 | TRBJ2-1 | TRBV3-1 | few | CASSQDRGLAGGPYNEQFF | TGTGCCAGCAGCCAAGATCGGGGACTAGCGGGAGGTCCCTACAATGAGCAGTTCTTC
NA | TRBJ1-5 | TRBV6-1 | once | CASSERLYTTEDQPQHF | TGTGCCAGCAGTGAACGGTTGTACACCACAGAGGATCAGCCCCAGCATTTT
NA | TRBJ2-7 | TRBV12-3/TRBV12-4 | NA | CASRTGTLYEQYF | TGTGCCAGCAGAACCGGGACGTTGTACGAGCAGTACTTC
TRBD2 | TRBJ2-3 | TRBV5-1 | few | CASKDGGTDTQYF | TGCGCCAGCAAAGACGGGGGGACAGATACGCAGTATTTT
TRBD1 | TRBJ2-3 | TRBV29-1 | few | CSVTGQGRPDTQYF | TGCAGCGTCACGGGACAGGGGAGACCAGATACGCAGTATTTT
NA | TRBJ2-1 | TRBV11-2 | NA | CASGESGELFF | TGTGCCAGTGGGGAGTCCGGGGAGCTGTTCTTC
NA | TRBJ2-1 | TRBV5-6 | few | CASSLVFWTSDNEQFF | TGTGCCAGCAGCTTGGTCTTTTGGACATCCGACAATGAGCAGTTCTTC
NA | TRBJ1-2 | TRBV24-1 | few | CATSDGSSDYGYTF | TGTGCCACCAGTGATGGGTCGTCGGACTATGGCTACACCTTC
NA | TRBJ2-1 | TRBV20-1 | NA | CSARGPVGYNEQFF | TGCAGTGCTAGGGGACCAGTGGGTTACAATGAGCAGTTCTTC
TRBD2 | TRBJ2-1 | TRBV3-1 | NA | CASSPGLAGDSEQFF | TGTGCCAGCAGCCCGGGACTAGCGGGAGACAGTGAGCAGTTCTTC
NA | TRBJ1-2 | TRBV15 | NA | CATSRGSIYGYTF | TGTGCCACCAGCAGAGGGTCGATCTATGGCTACACCTTC
TRBD1 | TRBJ2-4 | TRBV28 | NA | CASRRRAGGRAKNIQYF | TGTGCCAGCAGGAGGCGGGCAGGGGGAAGAGCCAAAAACATTCAGTACTTC
NA | TRBJ2-1 | TRBV5-1 | few | CASSLGAWGDEQFF | TGCGCCAGCAGCTTGGGGGCGTGGGGCGATGAGCAGTTCTTC
TRBD2 | TRBJ2-1 | TRBV7-8 | many | CASSSTSGGNEQFF | TGTGCCAGCAGCTCGACTAGCGGGGGAAATGAGCAGTTCTTC
NA | TRBJ1-4 | TRBV25-1 | NA | CASSESGFNEKLFF | TGTGCCAGCAGTGAATCGGGGTTTAATGAAAAACTGTTTTTT
TRBD2 | TRBJ2-1 | TRBV28 | NA | CASLGLAGYNEQFF | TGTGCCAGCTTGGGACTAGCGGGCTACAATGAGCAGTTCTTC
TRBD1 | TRBJ1-6 | TRBV27 | few | CASSPQFWTGNNSPLHF | TGTGCCAGCAGCCCGCAATTTTGGACAGGGAATAATTCACCCCTCCACTTT
NA | TRBJ1-1 | TRBV15 | few | CATSRDAGKGTEAFF | TGTGCCACCAGCAGAGATGCGGGGAAGGGGACTGAAGCTTTCTTT
NA | TRBJ2-2 | TRBV4-1 | NA | CASSPTDRSQSGNTGELFF | TGCGCCAGCAGCCCGACTGACAGATCCCAATCGGGAAACACCGGGGAGCTGTTTTTT
NA | TRBJ2-5 | TRBV29-1 | NA | CSVFGGRGETQYF | TGCAGCGTTTTCGGGGGGCGGGGGGAGACCCAGTACTTC
TRBD2 | TRBJ2-3 | TRBV20-1 | NA | CSASGLGGLARDTQYF | TGCAGTGCTAGTGGCTTAGGGGGACTAGCGAGAGATACGCAGTATTTT
NA | TRBJ2-3 | TRBV30 | few | CAWSVRTHTDTQYF | TGTGCCTGGAGTGTACGCACACACACAGATACGCAGTATTTT
NA | TRBJ1-1 | TRBV10-3 | NA | CAIRQGFDAEAFF | TGTGCCATCAGACAGGGTTTCGACGCTGAAGCTTTCTTT